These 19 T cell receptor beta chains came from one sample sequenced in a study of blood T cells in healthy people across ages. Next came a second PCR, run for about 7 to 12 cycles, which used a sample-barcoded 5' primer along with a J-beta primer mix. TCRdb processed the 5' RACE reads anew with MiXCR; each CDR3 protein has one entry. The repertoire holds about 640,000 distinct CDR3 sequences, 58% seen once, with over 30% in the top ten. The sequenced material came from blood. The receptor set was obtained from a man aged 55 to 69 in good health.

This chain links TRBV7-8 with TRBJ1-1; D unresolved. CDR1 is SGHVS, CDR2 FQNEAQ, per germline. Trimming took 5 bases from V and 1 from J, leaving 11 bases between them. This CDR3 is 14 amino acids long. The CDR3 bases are TGTGCCAGCAGCCCGATAAAGGAGAACACTGAAGCTTTCTTT. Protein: CASSPIKENTEAFF. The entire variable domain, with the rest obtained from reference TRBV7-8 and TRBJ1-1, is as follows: GAGVSQSPRYKVAKRGQDVALRCDPISGHVSLFWYQQALGQGPEFLTYFQNEAQLDKSGLPSDRFFAERPEGSVSTLKIQRTQQEDSAVYLCASSPIKENTEAFFGQGTRLTVV.

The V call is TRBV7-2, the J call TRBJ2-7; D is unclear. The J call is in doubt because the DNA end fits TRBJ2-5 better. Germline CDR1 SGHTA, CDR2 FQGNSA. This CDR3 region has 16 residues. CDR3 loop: CASSLRPRAVGETQYF. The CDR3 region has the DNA TGTGCCAGCAGCTTACGGCCCCGGGCGGTCGGAGAGACCCAGTACTTC.

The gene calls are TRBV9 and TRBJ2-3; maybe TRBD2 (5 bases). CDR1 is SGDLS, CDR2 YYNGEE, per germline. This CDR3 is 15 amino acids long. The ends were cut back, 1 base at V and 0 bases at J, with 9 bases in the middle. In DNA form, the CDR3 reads TGTGCCAGCAGCGTAAGGACTGGAAGCACAGATACGCAGTATTTT. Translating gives CASSVRTGSTDTQYF.

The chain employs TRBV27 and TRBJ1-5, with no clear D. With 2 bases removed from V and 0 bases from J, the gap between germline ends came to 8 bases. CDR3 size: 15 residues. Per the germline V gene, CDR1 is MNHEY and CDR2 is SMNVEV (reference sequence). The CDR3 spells CASSLSQFSNQPQHF. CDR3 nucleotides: TGTGCCAGCAGTTTAAGTCAGTTTAGCAATCAGCCCCAGCATTTT.

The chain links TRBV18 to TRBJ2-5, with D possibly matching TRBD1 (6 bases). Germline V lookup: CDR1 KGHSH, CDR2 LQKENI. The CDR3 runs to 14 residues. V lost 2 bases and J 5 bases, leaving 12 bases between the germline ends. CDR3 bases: TGTGCCAGCTCACCAGACAGGATGGGGGAGACCCAGTACTTC. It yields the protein CASSPDRMGETQYF.

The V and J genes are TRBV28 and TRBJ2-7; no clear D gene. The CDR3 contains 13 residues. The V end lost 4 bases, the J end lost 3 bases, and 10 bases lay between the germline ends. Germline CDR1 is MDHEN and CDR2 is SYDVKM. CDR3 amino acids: CASSSLPSYEQYF. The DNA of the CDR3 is TGTGCCAGCAGTTCCCTCCCAAGCTACGAGCAGTACTTC.

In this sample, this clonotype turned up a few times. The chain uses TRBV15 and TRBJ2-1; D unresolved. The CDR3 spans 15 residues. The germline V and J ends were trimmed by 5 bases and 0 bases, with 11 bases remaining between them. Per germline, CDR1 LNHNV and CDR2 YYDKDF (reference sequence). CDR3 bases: TGTGCCACCAGCCCTGACCGCAACTCCTACAATGAGCAGTTCTTC. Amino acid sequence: CATSPDRNSYNEQFF.

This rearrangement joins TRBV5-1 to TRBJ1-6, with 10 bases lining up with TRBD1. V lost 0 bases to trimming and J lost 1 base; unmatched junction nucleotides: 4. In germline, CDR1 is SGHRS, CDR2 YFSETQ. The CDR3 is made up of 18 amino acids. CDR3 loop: CASSLEGTGDSYNSPLHF. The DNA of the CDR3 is TGCGCCAGCAGCTTGGAAGGGACAGGGGATTCCTATAATTCACCCCTCCACTTT. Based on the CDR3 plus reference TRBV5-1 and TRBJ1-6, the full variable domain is KAGVTQTPRYLIKTRGQQVTLSCSPISGHRSVSWYQQTPGQGLQFLFEYFSETQRNKGNFPGRFSGRQFSNSRSEMNVSTLELGDSALYLCASSLEGTGDSYNSPLHFGNGTRLTVT.

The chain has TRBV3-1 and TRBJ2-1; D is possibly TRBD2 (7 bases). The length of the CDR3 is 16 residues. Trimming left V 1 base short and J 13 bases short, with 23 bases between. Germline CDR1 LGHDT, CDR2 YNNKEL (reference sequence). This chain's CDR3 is CASSQAKRGARETQFF. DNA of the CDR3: TGTGCCAGCAGCCAAGCGAAACGGGGGGCCCGGGAGACCCAGTTCTTC.

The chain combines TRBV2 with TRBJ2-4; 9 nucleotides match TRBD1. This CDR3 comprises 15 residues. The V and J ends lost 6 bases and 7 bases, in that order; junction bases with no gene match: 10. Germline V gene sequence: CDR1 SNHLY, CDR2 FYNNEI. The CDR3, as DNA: TGTGCCAGCAGACGCGACAGGGGGTTTAGGAACATTCAGTACTTC. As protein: CASRRDRGFRNIQYF.

The CDR3 is CASSSSGAGTSGANVLTF. CDR3 DNA: TGTGCCAGCAGCTCTAGTGGGGCAGGGACATCTGGGGCCAACGTCCTGACTTTC. The V and J genes are TRBV7-9 and TRBJ2-6; possibly TRBD1 for D (6 bases). V lost 4 bases to trimming and J lost 1 base, with 17 bases between them. The germline V gene encodes CDR1 SEHNR and CDR2 FQNEAQ (reference sequence). The CDR3 totals 18 residues.

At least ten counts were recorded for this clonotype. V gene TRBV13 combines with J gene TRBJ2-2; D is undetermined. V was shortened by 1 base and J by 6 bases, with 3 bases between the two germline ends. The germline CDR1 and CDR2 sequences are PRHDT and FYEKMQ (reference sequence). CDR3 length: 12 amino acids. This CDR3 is CASSLVSGELFF. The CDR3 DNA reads TGTGCCAGCAGCTTAGTTTCCGGGGAGCTGTTTTTT.

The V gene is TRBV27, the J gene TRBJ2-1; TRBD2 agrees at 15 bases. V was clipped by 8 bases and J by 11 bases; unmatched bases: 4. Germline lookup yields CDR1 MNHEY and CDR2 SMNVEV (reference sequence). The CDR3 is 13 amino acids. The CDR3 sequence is CASWGLAGGKQFF. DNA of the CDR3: TGTGCCAGCTGGGGACTAGCGGGGGGAAAGCAGTTCTTC.

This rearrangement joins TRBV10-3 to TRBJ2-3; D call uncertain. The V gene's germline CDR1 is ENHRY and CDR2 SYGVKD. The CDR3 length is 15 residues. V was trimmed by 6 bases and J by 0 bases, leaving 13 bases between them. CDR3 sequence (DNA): TGTGCCATCAGGGGATTCGGATCTAGCACAGATACGCAGTATTTT. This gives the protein CAIRGFGSSTDTQYF.

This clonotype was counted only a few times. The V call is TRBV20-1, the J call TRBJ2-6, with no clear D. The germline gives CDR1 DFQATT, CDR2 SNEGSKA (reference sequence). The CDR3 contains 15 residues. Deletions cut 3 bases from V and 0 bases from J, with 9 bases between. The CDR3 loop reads CSASPPNSGANVLTF. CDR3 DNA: TGCAGTGCTAGCCCCCCAAACTCTGGGGCCAACGTCCTGACTTTC.

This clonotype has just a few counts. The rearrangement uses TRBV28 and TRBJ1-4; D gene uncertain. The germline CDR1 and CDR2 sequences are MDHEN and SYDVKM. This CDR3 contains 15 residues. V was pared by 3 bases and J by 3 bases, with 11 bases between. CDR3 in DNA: TGTGCCAGCAGTTTGTCGTGGCAGTCTAATGAAAAACTGTTTTTT. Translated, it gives CASSLSWQSNEKLFF. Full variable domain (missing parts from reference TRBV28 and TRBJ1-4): DVKVTQSSRYLVKRTGEKVFLECVQDMDHENMFWYRQDPGLGLRLIYFSYDVKMKEKGDIPEGYSVSREKKERFSLILESASTNQTSMYLCASSLSWQSNEKLFFGSGTQLSVL.

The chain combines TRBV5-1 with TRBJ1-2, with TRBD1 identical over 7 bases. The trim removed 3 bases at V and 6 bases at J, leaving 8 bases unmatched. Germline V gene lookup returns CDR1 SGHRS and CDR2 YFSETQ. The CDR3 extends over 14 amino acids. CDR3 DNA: TGCGCCAGCAGCTGGGGACAGTCCAGAGATGGCTACACCTTC. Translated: CASSWGQSRDGYTF.

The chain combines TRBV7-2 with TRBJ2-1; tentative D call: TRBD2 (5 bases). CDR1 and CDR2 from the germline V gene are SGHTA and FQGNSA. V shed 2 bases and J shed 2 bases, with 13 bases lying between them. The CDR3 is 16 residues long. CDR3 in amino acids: CASSLPGVFPYNEQFF. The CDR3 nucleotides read TGTGCCAGCAGCTTACCCGGGGTTTTCCCCTACAATGAGCAGTTCTTC.

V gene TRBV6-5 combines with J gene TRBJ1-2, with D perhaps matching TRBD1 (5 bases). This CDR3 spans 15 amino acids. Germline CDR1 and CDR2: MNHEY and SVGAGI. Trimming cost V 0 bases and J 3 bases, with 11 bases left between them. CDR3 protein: CASSYSRDAHYGYTF. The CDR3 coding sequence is TGTGCCAGCAGTTACTCACGGGACGCCCACTATGGCTACACCTTC.